The clone carrying this TCR beta chain was recorded a few times. The data are from a study of patients and donors after allogeneic stem cell transplantation. CDR3 length equals 14 residues. Trimming left V 1 base short and J 5 bases short, with 9 bases between. CDR1 and CDR2 from the germline V gene are SGHVS and FQNEAQ. MiXCR, run by TCRdb on the RT-PCR reads, gives a single entry per CDR3 protein. The sample shows 150,000 to 200,000 distinct CDR3 sequences, about 29% of them seen only once. The chain employs TRBV7-8 and TRBJ1-5; D call uncertain. Input material: blood, either unsorted or a sorted T cell fraction (not recorded which). The source of this sequence is a human donor who was either an allogeneic HSCT recipient or a stem cell or donor lymphocyte infusion donor (not recorded which). It is not recorded whose cells these are; they may come from a transplant donor. CDR3 in DNA: TGTGCCAGCAGCTTAGGTCCCCCCCATCAGCCCCAGCATTTT. Amino acids: CASSLGPPHQPQHF.